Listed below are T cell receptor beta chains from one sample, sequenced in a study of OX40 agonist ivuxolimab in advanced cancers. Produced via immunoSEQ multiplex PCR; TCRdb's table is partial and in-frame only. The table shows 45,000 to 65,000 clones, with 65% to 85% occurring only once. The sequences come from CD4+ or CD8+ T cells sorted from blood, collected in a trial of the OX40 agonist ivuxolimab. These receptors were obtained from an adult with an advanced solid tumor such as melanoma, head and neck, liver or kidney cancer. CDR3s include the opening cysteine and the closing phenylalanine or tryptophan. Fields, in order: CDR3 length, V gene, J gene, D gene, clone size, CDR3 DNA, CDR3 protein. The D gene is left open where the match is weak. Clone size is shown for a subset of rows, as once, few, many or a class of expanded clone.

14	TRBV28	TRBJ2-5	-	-	TGTGCCAGCAGTTTATCCCAGGGGGGAGAGACCCAGTACTTC	CASSLSQGGETQYF
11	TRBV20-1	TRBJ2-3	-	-	TGCAGTGCTAGTACGGGGTGGACGCAGTATTTT	CSASTGWTQYF
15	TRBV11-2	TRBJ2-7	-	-	TGTGCCAGCAGCATCCAGGGGTCACGGGCTTACGAGCAGTACTTC	CASSIQGSRAYEQYF
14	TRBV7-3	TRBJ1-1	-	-	TGTGCCAGCTCGACGGGGAGGGCGAACACTGAAGCTTTCTTT	CASSTGRANTEAFF
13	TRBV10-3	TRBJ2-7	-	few	TGTGCCACCCAACCGGGGGTCGCGTACGAGCAGTACTTC	CATQPGVAYEQYF
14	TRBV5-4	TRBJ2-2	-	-	TGTGCCAGCAGCTTGTACGGGGGCACCGGGGAGCTGTTTTTT	CASSLYGGTGELFF
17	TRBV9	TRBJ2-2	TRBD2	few	TGTGCCAGCAGCTCCCGACTAGCGGGGTCGGGGACCGGGGAGCTGTTTTTT	CASSSRLAGSGTGELFF
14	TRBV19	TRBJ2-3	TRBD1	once	TGTGCCAGTACGACAGGGGACCGCACAGATACGCAGTATTTT	CASTTGDRTDTQYF
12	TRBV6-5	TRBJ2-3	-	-	TGTGCCAGCAGAGCAGTCACAGATACGCAGTATTTT	CASRAVTDTQYF
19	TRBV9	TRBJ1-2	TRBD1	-	TGTGCCAGCAGCGTAGGGGACCCGGGACAGGGAGTAGGTAACTATGGCTACACCTTC	CASSVGDPGQGVGNYGYTF
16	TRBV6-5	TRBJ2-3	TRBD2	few	TGTGCCAGCAGTTACGGGACTAGCGGGGAAACAGATACGCAGTATTTT	CASSYGTSGETDTQYF
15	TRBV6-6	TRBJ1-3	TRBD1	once	TGTGCCAGCAGTTACTCGAGGGGGCACGGAAACACCATATATTTT	CASSYSRGHGNTIYF
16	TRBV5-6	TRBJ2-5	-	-	TGTGCCAGCAGCTCCCCCGGGACACCCCTAGGAGAGACCCAGTACTTC	CASSSPGTPLGETQYF
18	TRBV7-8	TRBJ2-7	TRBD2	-	TGTGCCAGCAGCTTAGGACTTTCGGGACTAGCGGGGAACTACGAGCAGTACTTC	CASSLGLSGLAGNYEQYF
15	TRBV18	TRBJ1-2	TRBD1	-	TGTGCCAGCTCACCAGGGACAGGGGGCGCCTATGGCTACACCTTC	CASSPGTGGAYGYTF
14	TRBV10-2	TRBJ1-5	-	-	TGCGCCAGCAGTGAGCGTGTTGGCAATCAGCCCCAGCATTTT	CASSERVGNQPQHF
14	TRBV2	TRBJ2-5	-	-	TGTGCCAGCACCGACTGGGGCGACCAGGGGACCCAGTACTTC	CASTDWGDQGTQYF
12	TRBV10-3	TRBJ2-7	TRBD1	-	TGTGCCATCAGTGAGTTAGGGACAGGGTCGTACTTC	CAISELGTGSYF
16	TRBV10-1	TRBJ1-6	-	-	TGCGCCATTCTCGGGGGAGGCAGGGGCCCAAATTCACCCCTCCACTTT	CAILGGGRGPNSPLHF
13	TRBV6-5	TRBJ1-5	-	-	TGTGCCAGCAGTTACTCGATCGACCAGCCCCAGCATTTT	CASSYSIDQPQHF
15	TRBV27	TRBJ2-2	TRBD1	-	TGTGCCAGCACGAGGGGACAGAGAACCACCGGGGAGCTGTTTTTT	CASTRGQRTTGELFF
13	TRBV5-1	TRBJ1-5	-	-	TGCGCCAGCAGCTGGGACGGCAATCAGCCCCAGCATTTT	CASSWDGNQPQHF
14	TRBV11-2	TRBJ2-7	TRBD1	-	TGTGCCAGCAGCCCGCTCGGGACAGGATACGAGCAGTACTTC	CASSPLGTGYEQYF
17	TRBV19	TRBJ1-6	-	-	TGTGCCAGTAGTCGCCAGCCATGGAGTGGGACGAGGTCACCCCTCCACTTT	CASSRQPWSGTRSPLHF
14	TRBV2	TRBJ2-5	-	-	TGTGCCAGCCTCCGGCAGGGCCTTCGAGAGACCCAGTACTTC	CASLRQGLRETQYF
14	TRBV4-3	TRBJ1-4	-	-	TGCGCCAGCAGCCAAGGGCAGGGTAATGAAAAACTGTTTTTT	CASSQGQGNEKLFF
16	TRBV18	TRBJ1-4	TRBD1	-	TGTGCCAGCTCACCAGGACAGGCGGCAACTAATGAAAAACTGTTTTTT	CASSPGQAATNEKLFF
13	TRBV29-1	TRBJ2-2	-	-	TGCAGCGCCGTCAGGCAAAACACCGGGGAGCTGTTTTTT	CSAVRQNTGELFF
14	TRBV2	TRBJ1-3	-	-	TGTGCCAGCAGTGAAGTGGTCAGAGGAAACACCATATATTTT	CASSEVVRGNTIYF
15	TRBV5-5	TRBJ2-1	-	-	TGTGCCAGCAGCTTGGAAGGTACTCAGTACAATGAGCAGTTCTTC	CASSLEGTQYNEQFF
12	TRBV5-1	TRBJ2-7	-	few	TGCGCCAGCAGCTCACAGGGCTACGAGCAGTACTTC	CASSSQGYEQYF
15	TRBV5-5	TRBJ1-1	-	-	TGTGCCAGCAGCTTGAGGGACACCGTGAACACTGAAGCTTTCTTT	CASSLRDTVNTEAFF
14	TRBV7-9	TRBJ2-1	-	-	TGTGCCAGCAGCCCCCAGGTTGGGATTAGTAGGCAGTTCTTC	CASSPQVGISRQFF
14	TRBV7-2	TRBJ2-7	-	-	TGTGCCAGCAGCCCTGGGACGACCTCCTACGAGCAGTACTTC	CASSPGTTSYEQYF
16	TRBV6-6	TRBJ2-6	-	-	TGTGCCAGCACGAGAGGGGACGGTTCTGGGGCCAACGTCCTGACTTTC	CASTRGDGSGANVLTF
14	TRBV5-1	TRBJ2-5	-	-	TGCGCCAGCAGCGCGGCAGAGTACCAAGAGACCCAGTACTTC	CASSAAEYQETQYF
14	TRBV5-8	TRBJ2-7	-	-	TGTGCCAGCAGCCAAGCTCAGAAAGCCTACGAGCAGTACTTC	CASSQAQKAYEQYF
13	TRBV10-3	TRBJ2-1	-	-	TGTGCCAGCGCTGGGGCTGGTGACAATGAGCAGTTCTTC	CASAGAGDNEQFF
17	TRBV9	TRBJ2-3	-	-	TGTGCCAGCAGCGTAGACCCTACACGGGGGAGGACAGATACGCAGTATTTT	CASSVDPTRGRTDTQYF
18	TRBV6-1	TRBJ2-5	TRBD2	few	TGTGCCAGCAGTGAGAGGCTAGCGGGGGGGCCCAAACAAGAGACCCAGTACTTC	CASSERLAGGPKQETQYF
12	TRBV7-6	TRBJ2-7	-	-	TGTGCCAGCAGCGGGGGGGGGCGCGAGCAGTACTTC	CASSGGGREQYF
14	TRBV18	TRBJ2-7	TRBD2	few	TGTGCCAGCTCAGGGACTAGCGGGGATAACGAGCAGTACTTC	CASSGTSGDNEQYF
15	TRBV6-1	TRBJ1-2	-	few	TGTGCCAGCAACGCCCTGGGGGGGCGAAGCTATGGCTACACCTTC	CASNALGGRSYGYTF
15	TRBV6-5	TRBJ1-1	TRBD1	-	TGTGCCAGCAGTTACCGCCGACAGGGGGCGACTGAAGCTTTCTTT	CASSYRRQGATEAFF
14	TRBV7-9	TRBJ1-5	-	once	TGTGCCAGCAGCTCAGCGTCGGGCAATCAGCCCCAGCATTTT	CASSSASGNQPQHF
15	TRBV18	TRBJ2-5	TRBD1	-	TGTGCCAGCTCACCACCGGGACAGGGTAAAGAGACCCAGTACTTC	CASSPPGQGKETQYF